A selection of T cell receptor beta chains follows, all from one sample in a study of blood T cell repertoires in COVID-19. This table comes from immunoSEQ multiplex PCR, and its TCRdb copy is limited to in-frame clones, with some not included. The sample consists of 150,000 to 190,000 clones, over 70% of them appearing once. The sequenced material came from peripheral blood. Receptors were obtained from a man aged 60-69 years with acute or convalescent COVID-19. The CDR3 runs from the conserved cysteine through the conserved F or W. D genes are given only for firm matches. Where a row states a size, it is once, few, many or the class of an expanded clone; other rows omit it.

-	TRBV3-1/TRBV3-2	TRBJ2-2	-	TGTGCCAGCAGCCCCCATCGGCCAGGGGAGACCGGGGAGCTGTTTTTT	CASSPHRPGETGELFF
-	TRBV9	TRBJ1-2	once	TGTGCCAGCAGCGTAGAACAGAACCCTAACTATGGCTACACCTTC	CASSVEQNPNYGYTF
TRBD1	TRBV6-2/TRBV6-3	TRBJ2-5	-	TGTGCCAGCAGTCGATTCTCGACAGGGGGTCAAGAGACCCAGTACTTC	CASSRFSTGGQETQYF
TRBD2	TRBV11-1	TRBJ2-5	-	TGTGCCAGCAGCCGGACTAGCGGGGGGTTGGAGACCCAGTACTTC	CASSRTSGGLETQYF
-	TRBV9	TRBJ1-3	-	TGTGCCAGCAGCGTCCAGGAGGCAGGAGCTTATGGAAACACCATATATTTT	CASSVQEAGAYGNTIYF
TRBD2	TRBV4-2	TRBJ2-4	-	TGTGCCAGCAGCCAAGATAAAGCGGGGGGCCTAATAGCCAAAAACATTCAGTACTTC	CASSQDKAGGLIAKNIQYF
-	TRBV7-2	TRBJ2-7	-	TGTGCCAGCAGCCACGGACAGCACGGGAACGAGCAGTACTTC	CASSHGQHGNEQYF
TRBD1	TRBV19	TRBJ2-1	-	TGTGCCAGTGGACAGGGGACGATCCTATACAATGAGCAGTTCTTC	CASGQGTILYNEQFF
TRBD1	TRBV4-1	TRBJ1-5	-	TGCGCCAGCAGCCAATGGACAGGGCAGGGTCAACCCCAGCATTTT	CASSQWTGQGQPQHF
TRBD1	TRBV30	TRBJ1-5	-	TGTGCCTGGAGTGCCCCCGGGACAGGGTGGGAGCAGCCCCAGCATTTT	CAWSAPGTGWEQPQHF
-	TRBV6-5	TRBJ1-5	-	TGTGCCAGCAGTCCTACAGGGATCCGCGCTCAGCCCCAGCATTTT	CASSPTGIRAQPQHF
-	TRBV6-5	TRBJ1-3	-	TGTGCCAGCAAGCGGGGGAACTCTGGAAACACCATATATTTT	CASKRGNSGNTIYF
-	TRBV27	TRBJ2-7	-	TGTGCCAGCACCTCGGGGGACAGCTCCTACGAGCAGTACTTC	CASTSGDSSYEQYF
-	TRBV14	TRBJ2-6	-	TGTGCCAGCAGCCAAGGAGGCTCTGGGGCCAACGTCCTGACTTTC	CASSQGGSGANVLTF
-	TRBV9	TRBJ2-1	-	TGTGCCAGCAGCGTATCGGGGGAGCAGTTCTTC	CASSVSGEQFF
-	TRBV5-4	TRBJ2-3	-	TGTGCCAGCAGCTCGGGACTCGGAAGCACAGATACGCAGTATTTT	CASSSGLGSTDTQYF
TRBD1	TRBV24-1	TRBJ2-2	-	TGTGCCACCAGTGATTCTCGGACAGGGATCGGGGAGCTGTTTTTT	CATSDSRTGIGELFF
TRBD1	TRBV29-1	TRBJ2-3	-	TGCAGCGTCCACCTCTCCGGGACAGGGGGCGCGGGGACGCAGTATTTT	CSVHLSGTGGAGTQYF
TRBD2	TRBV4-3	TRBJ2-1	-	TGCGCCAGCAGCCAAGATCTTTGGCTAGCGGGAGTCAATGAGCAGTTCTTC	CASSQDLWLAGVNEQFF
-	TRBV18	TRBJ2-4	-	TGTGCCAGCTCACCGGACAAATCCTCGGGCATTCAGTACTTC	CASSPDKSSGIQYF
TRBD2	TRBV28	TRBJ2-1	-	TGTGCCAGCAGTCCTTACTCACTAGCGGTCTCTATCAATGAGCAGTTCTTC	CASSPYSLAVSINEQFF
-	TRBV7-2	TRBJ2-3	-	TGTGCCAGCAGCAGGGGGGGAGGGGCAGATACGCAGTATTTT	CASSRGGGADTQYF
TRBD1	TRBV9	TRBJ2-1	-	TGTGCCAGCAGCATAGAGGGACAGGGGATCGGCAACGAGCAGTTCTTC	CASSIEGQGIGNEQFF
-	TRBV19	TRBJ2-7	-	TGTGCCAGTAGTATTTGGACAGAGAAGACCTACGAGCAGTACTTC	CASSIWTEKTYEQYF
-	TRBV11-1	TRBJ2-7	-	TGTGCCAGCAGAGAGGGTTACGAGCAGTACTTC	CASREGYEQYF
-	TRBV9	TRBJ1-2	few	TGTGCCAGCAGCCCCCAAGGGGCTGGGGGCTACACCTTC	CASSPQGAGGYTF
TRBD1	TRBV7-8	TRBJ1-5	few	TGTGCCAGCAGCTTATATAAGGGGGCAGAGATCAGCAATCAGCCCCAGCATTTT	CASSLYKGAEISNQPQHF
-	TRBV9	TRBJ2-1	-	TGTGCCAGCAGCCCAGGGGCGGGGGTGATGGAAAATGAGCAGTTCTTC	CASSPGAGVMENEQFF
TRBD2	TRBV24-1	TRBJ2-7	-	TGTGCCACCAGTGACCCTAGCGGAGGCTCCTACGAGCAGTACTTC	CATSDPSGGSYEQYF
TRBD1	TRBV7-2	TRBJ1-5	-	TGTGCCAGCAGCCCCGGGACAGGGTTGGGAGAGCAGCCCCAGCATTTT	CASSPGTGLGEQPQHF
TRBD2	TRBV27	TRBJ2-1	few	TGTGCCAGCAGTTTGTTGACTAGCGGGTCAAATTACAATGAGCAGTTCTTC	CASSLLTSGSNYNEQFF
TRBD2	TRBV4-1	TRBJ2-3	-	TGCGCCAGCAGCCCAAACAAACTAGCGGGAGGAACAGATACGCAGTATTTT	CASSPNKLAGGTDTQYF
-	TRBV19	TRBJ2-3	-	TGTGCCAGTAGTACAGTTCAGCTAGTAGGAAGTTCTAGCACAGATACGCAGTATTTT	CASSTVQLVGSSSTDTQYF
-	TRBV3-1/TRBV3-2	TRBJ2-2	-	TGTGCCAGCAGCATTGGACAGAACACCGGGGAGCTGTTTTTT	CASSIGQNTGELFF
-	TRBV5-8	TRBJ1-1	-	TGTGCCAGCAGCTCCCCTACTGAAGCTTTCTTT	CASSSPTEAFF
-	TRBV7-6	TRBJ1-2	-	TGTGCCAGCAGCCAAGGGGGGAGGGGTGGCTACACCTTC	CASSQGGRGGYTF
-	TRBV7-2	TRBJ1-2	-	TGTGCCAGCAGCACCTATAATCAGGGTTCCTATGGCTACACCTTC	CASSTYNQGSYGYTF
-	TRBV2	TRBJ1-1	-	TGTGCCAGCCGGAGGGCGGAATCAGCGAACACTGAAGCTTTCTTT	CASRRAESANTEAFF
-	TRBV20-1	TRBJ1-5	-	TGCAGTGCTAGTTATAGCAATCAGCCCCAGCATTTT	CSASYSNQPQHF
-	TRBV7-2	TRBJ1-3	few	TGTGCCAGCAGCTTAGGTTACTTCTCTGGAAACACCATATATTTT	CASSLGYFSGNTIYF
-	TRBV24-1	TRBJ1-2	once	TGTGCCACCAGTGATGAGAACTATGGCTACACCTTC	CATSDENYGYTF
-	TRBV27	TRBJ1-1	-	TGTGCCAGCAAATGGGGGCGGAACACTGAAGCTTTCTTT	CASKWGRNTEAFF
TRBD1	TRBV5-1	TRBJ1-5	-	TGCGCCAGCAGCTTGGGTGCAGGGGGATCCTATAGCAATCAGCCCCAGCATTTT	CASSLGAGGSYSNQPQHF
TRBD2	TRBV19	TRBJ2-3	-	TGTGCCAGTAGTCCCGGGAGGAGTTCTCTTACAGATACGCAGTATTTT	CASSPGRSSLTDTQYF
-	TRBV24-1	TRBJ1-2	few	TGTGCCACCAGTGATCAGGGCTATGGCTACACCTTC	CATSDQGYGYTF
-	TRBV7-2	TRBJ1-1	-	TGTGCCAGCAGCTTAGTCGGGGTTTCAACTGAAGCTTTCTTT	CASSLVGVSTEAFF
-	TRBV6-5	TRBJ1-5	-	TGTGCCAGTAGGGGGATTCAGCCCCAGCATTTT	CASRGIQPQHF
-	TRBV18	TRBJ2-5	-	TGTGCCAGCTCACCACTAAATCAGGGGATAGAGACCCAGTACTTC	CASSPLNQGIETQYF
-	TRBV7-2	TRBJ1-4	-	TGTGCCAGCAGCGAGGGCCCTATTCTGTTTTTT	CASSEGPILFF
-	TRBV12-3/TRBV12-4	TRBJ1-5	-	TGTGCCAGCAGCTACGACAACAATCAGCCCCAGCATTTT	CASSYDNNQPQHF
TRBD1	TRBV10-3	TRBJ1-4	-	TGTGCCATCAGTCATCCAACAGGGGGCTTAGGAGAAAAACTGTTTTTT	CAISHPTGGLGEKLFF
TRBD2	TRBV7-2	TRBJ2-3	-	TGTGCCAGCAGCCCCAGGCCCCGAATAACTAGCGGGGGGGCAGATACGCAGTATTTT	CASSPRPRITSGGADTQYF
TRBD1	TRBV2	TRBJ2-5	-	TGTGCCAGCAGCCAGCGGACAGGGATGGAGACCCAGTACTTC	CASSQRTGMETQYF
TRBD1	TRBV19	TRBJ1-3	-	TGTGCCAGTAGTTTTCCTACAGGGGTTGGAAACACCATATATTTT	CASSFPTGVGNTIYF
TRBD1	TRBV29-1	TRBJ2-3	-	TGCAGCGTCCAGGGGGCAGGGGCTGGAGATACGCAGTATTTT	CSVQGAGAGDTQYF
-	TRBV18	TRBJ1-5	once	TGTGCCAGCTCAGCCAACAGGGATCAGCCCCAGCATTTT	CASSANRDQPQHF
-	TRBV7-2	TRBJ1-5	-	TGTGCCAGCAGCTTACTTGGGGGCGGCGCGTTTCAGCCCCAGCATTTT	CASSLLGGGAFQPQHF
-	TRBV11-2	TRBJ1-2	-	TGTGCCAGCAGCTCAACAGCTGAGGGCTACACCTTC	CASSSTAEGYTF
-	TRBV15	TRBJ2-3	-	TGTGCCACCAGCAGAGAACAGAGCACAGATACGCAGTATTTT	CATSREQSTDTQYF